The rows below give T cell receptor beta chains drawn from one sample of a study of T cells after yellow fever vaccination. TCRdb processed the 5' RACE reads anew with MiXCR; each CDR3 protein has one entry. The sample carries roughly 500,000 distinct CDR3 sequences, 15% to 20% recorded once. This material consisted of PBMCs, taken 15 days after the yellow fever booster vaccination. The receptors shown here come from a man aged 25-45 years who received the YFV17D yellow fever vaccine. Both conserved end residues are part of each CDR3. Fields, in order: D gene, clone size, V gene, J gene, CDR3 DNA, CDR3 protein. The D gene is left open where the match is weak. Clone size is not always given. Where it is, it says once, few, many or a class for expanded clones.

d_call: NA; clone_size: NA; v_call: TRBV13; j_call: TRBJ2-2; cdr3_nt: TGTGCCAGCAGCTTATGGAGGGGACCGAACACCGGGGAGCTGTTTTTT; cdr3_aa: CASSLWRGPNTGELFF
d_call: NA; clone_size: NA; v_call: TRBV20-1; j_call: TRBJ1-2; cdr3_nt: TGCAGTGCCCTAAGGGGTAATGGCTACACCTTC; cdr3_aa: CSALRGNGYTF
d_call: NA; clone_size: NA; v_call: TRBV10-3; j_call: TRBJ2-7; cdr3_nt: TGTGCCATCAGTGAGGGGGGGAGTAGCTCCTACGAGCAGTACTTC; cdr3_aa: CAISEGGSSSYEQYF
d_call: NA; clone_size: NA; v_call: TRBV7-2; j_call: TRBJ2-7; cdr3_nt: TGTGCCAGCAGCTTTGACAGAGAGTACGAGCAGTACTTC; cdr3_aa: CASSFDREYEQYF
d_call: NA; clone_size: few; v_call: TRBV6-6; j_call: TRBJ1-1; cdr3_nt: TGTGCCAGCAGTTACACCACTGAAGCTTTCTTT; cdr3_aa: CASSYTTEAFF
d_call: TRBD2; clone_size: NA; v_call: TRBV20-1; j_call: TRBJ2-7; cdr3_nt: TGCAGTGCTACCGGCGGGGGATCCTACGAGCAGTACTTC; cdr3_aa: CSATGGGSYEQYF
d_call: NA; clone_size: few; v_call: TRBV6-1; j_call: TRBJ2-1; cdr3_nt: TGTGCCAGCAACACGAAGCGTACCAGCTCCTACAATGAGCAGTTCTTC; cdr3_aa: CASNTKRTSSYNEQFF
d_call: TRBD2; clone_size: NA; v_call: TRBV4-3; j_call: TRBJ2-7; cdr3_nt: TGCGCCAGCAGCCAAGTAGCGGGAGTATCCTACGAGCAGTACTTC; cdr3_aa: CASSQVAGVSYEQYF
d_call: TRBD2; clone_size: many; v_call: TRBV6-5; j_call: TRBJ2-7; cdr3_nt: TGTGCCACCAGGACTAGCGGGACCTACGAGCAGTACTTC; cdr3_aa: CATRTSGTYEQYF
d_call: TRBD2; clone_size: NA; v_call: TRBV28; j_call: TRBJ2-1; cdr3_nt: TGTGCCAGCAGTCCTCCGGGACTAGCGGGAGAGCTGGCAGGCGAGCAGTTCTTC; cdr3_aa: CASSPPGLAGELAGEQFF
d_call: NA; clone_size: few; v_call: TRBV9; j_call: TRBJ2-2; cdr3_nt: TGTGCCAGCAGCGTATGGAACGGCTGGAACACCGGGGAGCTGTTTTTT; cdr3_aa: CASSVWNGWNTGELFF
d_call: NA; clone_size: few; v_call: TRBV20-1; j_call: TRBJ2-2; cdr3_nt: TGCAGTGCTAGTGAGGAGACCGGGGAGCTGTTTTTT; cdr3_aa: CSASEETGELFF
d_call: NA; clone_size: NA; v_call: TRBV9; j_call: TRBJ2-3; cdr3_nt: TGTGCCAGCAGCCTAAAGGGGGGCTCTAGCACAGATACGCAGTATTTT; cdr3_aa: CASSLKGGSSTDTQYF
d_call: TRBD1; clone_size: NA; v_call: TRBV24-1; j_call: TRBJ2-2; cdr3_nt: TGTGCCACCAGTGATCCCGGGACAGGGGCCACCGGGGAGCTGTTTTTT; cdr3_aa: CATSDPGTGATGELFF
d_call: NA; clone_size: NA; v_call: TRBV20-1; j_call: TRBJ2-7; cdr3_nt: TGCAGTGCTAGAGACCCTTTGGCCTACGAGCAGTACTTC; cdr3_aa: CSARDPLAYEQYF
d_call: NA; clone_size: NA; v_call: TRBV11-2; j_call: TRBJ1-1; cdr3_nt: TGTGCCAGCAGCTTTGGGGCAGGTTTTGGGGCTTTCTTT; cdr3_aa: CASSFGAGFGAFF
d_call: NA; clone_size: many; v_call: TRBV29-1; j_call: TRBJ2-7; cdr3_nt: TGCAGCGTTGAAGTTCAGGGGTGGTCCTACGAGCAGTACTTC; cdr3_aa: CSVEVQGWSYEQYF
d_call: NA; clone_size: few; v_call: TRBV7-9; j_call: TRBJ2-3; cdr3_nt: TGTGCCAGCAGCTCGTTAGCGGAGGTCACAGATACGCAGTATTTT; cdr3_aa: CASSSLAEVTDTQYF
d_call: TRBD2; clone_size: NA; v_call: TRBV7-2; j_call: TRBJ2-5; cdr3_nt: TGTGCCAGCAGCGCGACTAGCGGGAGAGTATTAGAGACCCAGTACTTC; cdr3_aa: CASSATSGRVLETQYF
d_call: NA; clone_size: few; v_call: TRBV14; j_call: TRBJ2-2; cdr3_nt: TGTGCCAGCAGCCAATGGGACACCGGGGAGCTGTTTTTT; cdr3_aa: CASSQWDTGELFF
d_call: NA; clone_size: NA; v_call: TRBV7-9; j_call: TRBJ2-5; cdr3_nt: TGTGCCAGCAGCCGGGGCATTCTTCAAGAGACCCAGTACTTC; cdr3_aa: CASSRGILQETQYF
d_call: NA; clone_size: few; v_call: TRBV28; j_call: TRBJ2-5; cdr3_nt: TGTGCCAGCAGTGGATACATTGAGACCCAGTACTTC; cdr3_aa: CASSGYIETQYF
d_call: NA; clone_size: once; v_call: TRBV5-1; j_call: TRBJ2-2; cdr3_nt: TGCGCCAGCAGCCGGGACCCAAACGCCGGGGAGCTGTTTTTT; cdr3_aa: CASSRDPNAGELFF
d_call: NA; clone_size: NA; v_call: TRBV20-1; j_call: TRBJ1-5; cdr3_nt: TGCAGTGCTAGTCGGGGGGTCGATCAGCCCCAGCATTTT; cdr3_aa: CSASRGVDQPQHF
d_call: TRBD2; clone_size: NA; v_call: TRBV5-1; j_call: TRBJ2-1; cdr3_nt: TGCGCCAGCAGCTTGGGTAGACTAGCGGGAGCTGAGCAGTTCTTC; cdr3_aa: CASSLGRLAGAEQFF
d_call: TRBD1; clone_size: NA; v_call: TRBV3-1; j_call: TRBJ1-2; cdr3_nt: TGTGCCAGCAGCCCGGGACAGGGGATGGGCTACACCTTC; cdr3_aa: CASSPGQGMGYTF
d_call: NA; clone_size: NA; v_call: TRBV7-2; j_call: TRBJ2-5; cdr3_nt: TGTGCCAGCAGCTTAGGTCGCTTTGGGGAGACCCAGTACTTC; cdr3_aa: CASSLGRFGETQYF
d_call: TRBD2; clone_size: many; v_call: TRBV29-1; j_call: TRBJ2-3; cdr3_nt: TGCAGCGTTGCCGGGAGGCCGTCCGGTACGCAGTATTTT; cdr3_aa: CSVAGRPSGTQYF
d_call: NA; clone_size: NA; v_call: TRBV19; j_call: TRBJ2-7; cdr3_nt: TGTGCCAGTAGTATCCCTGACGGCCCGTTCTACGAGCAGTACTTC; cdr3_aa: CASSIPDGPFYEQYF
d_call: NA; clone_size: NA; v_call: TRBV2; j_call: TRBJ2-3; cdr3_nt: TGTACCAGTATTCGGTCGGCGGGGACATGGATCACAGATACGCAGTATTTT; cdr3_aa: CTSIRSAGTWITDTQYF
d_call: NA; clone_size: NA; v_call: TRBV5-1; j_call: TRBJ2-6; cdr3_nt: TGCGCCAGCAGTCTCCCCGGGGGTGACAACGTCCTGACTTTC; cdr3_aa: CASSLPGGDNVLTF
d_call: NA; clone_size: NA; v_call: TRBV19; j_call: TRBJ1-5; cdr3_nt: TGTGCCAGTACCCGTCGGGAGGAGCCTTGGAATCAGCCCCAGCATTTT; cdr3_aa: CASTRREEPWNQPQHF
d_call: TRBD1; clone_size: few; v_call: TRBV7-2; j_call: TRBJ1-2; cdr3_nt: TGTGCCAGCAGAAAGGACAGGGACGGCTACACCTTC; cdr3_aa: CASRKDRDGYTF
d_call: TRBD2; clone_size: few; v_call: TRBV20-1; j_call: TRBJ2-7; cdr3_nt: TGCAGTGCTACCTCAACCGGGACTAGCGGCGAGCAGTACTTC; cdr3_aa: CSATSTGTSGEQYF
d_call: TRBD1; clone_size: NA; v_call: TRBV5-1; j_call: TRBJ2-2; cdr3_nt: TGCGCCAGCAGCTTGGACAGGGGATTCACCGGGGAGCTGTTTTTT; cdr3_aa: CASSLDRGFTGELFF
d_call: TRBD2; clone_size: NA; v_call: TRBV15; j_call: TRBJ2-1; cdr3_nt: TGTGCCACCAGCTGGGGACTAGCGGCCGTCTCCTACAATGAGCAGTTCTTC; cdr3_aa: CATSWGLAAVSYNEQFF
d_call: TRBD1; clone_size: NA; v_call: TRBV4-2; j_call: TRBJ2-7; cdr3_nt: TGTGCCAGCAGCCAAGATAAAGGACAGGGGCCCCACGAGCAGTACTTC; cdr3_aa: CASSQDKGQGPHEQYF
d_call: NA; clone_size: NA; v_call: TRBV4-3; j_call: TRBJ1-1; cdr3_nt: TGCGCCAGCAGCCAAGATTTAGGACAGAACACTGAAGCTTTCTTT; cdr3_aa: CASSQDLGQNTEAFF
d_call: NA; clone_size: NA; v_call: TRBV29-1; j_call: TRBJ2-3; cdr3_nt: TGCAGCGTTGAGGCCCCTGGGACAGATACGCAGTATTTT; cdr3_aa: CSVEAPGTDTQYF
d_call: NA; clone_size: NA; v_call: TRBV7-2; j_call: TRBJ2-7; cdr3_nt: TGTGCCAGCAGGGGCGGGGGCGGGACAACTAGGGAGCAGTACTTC; cdr3_aa: CASRGGGGTTREQYF
d_call: TRBD1; clone_size: few; v_call: TRBV9; j_call: TRBJ1-1; cdr3_nt: TGTGCCAGCAGCGTAGAGGGGGCGGACAAGATGAACACTGAAGCTTTCTTT; cdr3_aa: CASSVEGADKMNTEAFF
d_call: NA; clone_size: few; v_call: TRBV3-1; j_call: TRBJ2-1; cdr3_nt: TGTGCCAGCAGCTCTCCCTTAAGGAGTTACAATGAGCAGTTCTTC; cdr3_aa: CASSSPLRSYNEQFF
d_call: NA; clone_size: NA; v_call: TRBV30; j_call: TRBJ2-5; cdr3_nt: TGTGCCTGGAGTGTGGGGGCCAGCAGCAGGGAGTACTTC; cdr3_aa: CAWSVGASSREYF
d_call: NA; clone_size: NA; v_call: TRBV20-1; j_call: TRBJ2-1; cdr3_nt: TGCAGTGCCAACCGGGACGTAACTCGGAATGAGCAGTTCTTC; cdr3_aa: CSANRDVTRNEQFF